These 14 T cell receptor beta chains originate from one sample sequenced in a study of cytomegalovirus exposure and HLA in healthy donors. It was with 60 Vbeta and 13 Jbeta primers that the PCR ran. TCRdb's copy holds only in-frame clones and misses some; the assay was immunoSEQ multiplex PCR. In the table there are 55,000 to 75,000 clones, around 74% of which are singletons. Sequenced material: PBMCs. Receptors were obtained from a woman aged 25 to 39 in good health and CMV-seropositive.

The chain links TRBV5-1 to TRBJ2-2, with TRBD1 matching 7 bases. J was trimmed by 3 bases and V by 2 bases; bases with no gene match: 10. This CDR3 comprises 17 residues. Germline V gene lookup returns CDR1 SGHRS and CDR2 YFSETQ. CDR3 in amino acids: CASSFYRQGRDTGELFF. DNA of the CDR3: TGCGCCAGCAGCTTTTACAGACAGGGTAGGGACACCGGGGAGCTGTTTTTT.

In nucleotides, the CDR3 is TGTGCCATCAGAGCTACAGGGAAGGACACTGAAGCTTTCTTT. It yields the protein CAIRATGKDTEAFF. The rearrangement links TRBV10-3 to TRBJ1-1; D is possibly TRBD1 (6 bases). Germline V CDR1 and CDR2: ENHRY, SYGVKD. CDR3 length equals 14 residues. Trimming removed 6 bases at V and 3 bases at J, with 14 bases between.

This clone has only one observation. The chain carries TRBV27 and TRBJ2-1, with 13 bases matching TRBD2. Germline V gene data show CDR1 as MNHEY and CDR2 as SMNVEV (reference sequence). V gave up 5 bases and J gave up 8 bases; unmatched junction bases: 6. CDR3 length: 15 amino acids. The CDR3 reads CASSPRTSGSHEQFF. The DNA of the CDR3 is TGTGCCAGCAGTCCCCGGACTAGCGGGAGCCATGAGCAGTTCTTC.

This chain links TRBV25-1 with TRBJ1-1; 7 positions match TRBD1. Germline V gene lookup returns CDR1 MGHDK and CDR2 SYGVNS. Trimming at V came to 4 bases and at J to 4 bases, leaving 6 bases not matched to a gene. This CDR3 is 14 amino acids long. DNA for the CDR3: TGTGCCAGCAGTGTGACAGGGCCCGGCACTGAAGCTTTCTTT. Translation: CASSVTGPGTEAFF.

The J gene is TRBJ1-1, the V gene TRBV27, with D perhaps TRBD1 (5 bases). CDR3 length: 16 amino acids. V was trimmed by 5 bases and J by 5 bases, leaving 21 bases between them. Per the germline V gene, CDR1 is MNHEY and CDR2 is SMNVEV (reference sequence). The DNA of the CDR3 is TGTGCCAGCAGTCCGGCGGATTGGGGGGTGGGGACTGAAGCTTTCTTT. Protein product: CASSPADWGVGTEAFF.

The chain employs TRBV6-6 and TRBJ1-2, with D maybe TRBD1 (5 bases). This CDR3 is 16 amino acids long. The V end was cut by 5 bases, the J end by 6 bases, with 22 bases between. Germline V lookup: CDR1 MNHNY, CDR2 SVGAGI (reference sequence). The CDR3 spells CASSLALQGSSHGYTF. CDR3 in DNA: TGTGCCAGCAGTCTCGCGCTTCAGGGTTCGAGTCATGGCTACACCTTC.

The rearrangement links TRBV6-5 to TRBJ2-1; a possible D gene is TRBD1 (6 bases). The germline gives CDR1 MNHEY, CDR2 SVGAGI. V was pared by 8 bases and J by 7 bases, with 12 bases between. The CDR3 contains 12 residues. The CDR3: CASRDKPNEQFF. CDR3 sequence (DNA): TGTGCCAGCCGGGACAAGCCTAATGAGCAGTTCTTC.

This clone was observed a handful of times. The V and J genes are TRBV4-1 and TRBJ1-2; 11 bases match TRBD1. The V and J ends lost 2 bases and 0 bases, in that order; junction bases with no gene match: 17. The V gene's germline CDR1 is MGHRA and CDR2 YSYEKL. This CDR3 is built from 21 residues. CDR3 nucleotides: TGCGCCAGCAGCCAAAGACGGTTTTGGGACAGGGGGACCACAGCTAACTATGGCTACACCTTC. Protein: CASSQRRFWDRGTTANYGYTF.

In its sample, this clone was seen a few times. This rearrangement joins TRBV6-1 to TRBJ1-1; 8 bases are a match to TRBD1. From germline, CDR1 is MNHNS and CDR2 SASEGT. V was clipped by 10 bases and J by 2 bases; unmatched bases: 6. The CDR3 length is 13 residues. CDR3 sequence: CATGDRKNTEAFF. The CDR3 coding sequence is TGTGCCACAGGGGACAGGAAAAACACTGAAGCTTTCTTT.

This rearrangement joins TRBV28 to TRBJ2-3, with TRBD2 as a possible D gene (5 bases). Germline assignment: CDR1 MDHEN and CDR2 SYDVKM. The CDR3 loop spans 17 amino acids. V lost 5 bases and J 6 bases, leaving 24 bases between the germline ends. The chain's CDR3 is CASSPHPLSRGADTQYF. CDR3 in DNA: TGTGCCAGCAGTCCCCACCCCTTGAGCCGGGGAGCGGATACGCAGTATTTT.

This clone was seen a single time. This rearrangement joins TRBV28 to TRBJ2-1, with TRBD2 as a possible D gene (5 bases). V lost 2 bases to trimming and J lost 4 bases, with 15 bases between them. CDR3 size: 16 residues. Looked up from germline, CDR1 is MDHEN and CDR2 is SYDVKM. The CDR3 bases are TGTGCCAGCAGTTTAACCGGATTCAGCGGTTACAATGAGCAGTTCTTC. Translated: CASSLTGFSGYNEQFF.

As for this clone: A read error may produce the germline difference seen at one junction end. The chain links TRBV6-5 to TRBJ1-2, with D perhaps TRBD1 (6 bases). The CDR3 sequence is 14 residues long. The germline gives CDR1 MNHEY, CDR2 SVGAGI. The CDR3 region is CASSYRQGTYGYPF. Written as DNA, the CDR3 is TGTGCCAGCAGTTACAGGCAGGGGACCTATGGCTACCCCTTC.

The gene calls are TRBV5-6 and TRBJ1-6, with D uncertain. The CDR3 sequence is 15 residues long. CDR1 and CDR2 (germline): SGHDT, YYEEEE. Trimming took off 2 bases at V and 6 bases at J, with 12 bases between the two ends. CDR3 DNA sequence: TGTGCCAGCAGCTTCGGGGTGGGTCGTAATTCACCCCTCCACTTT. Translated: CASSFGVGRNSPLHF.

V usage is TRBV19 and J usage is TRBJ2-1; 12 nucleotides line up with TRBD1. Germline lookup yields CDR1 LNHDA and CDR2 SQIVND (reference sequence). The CDR3 has 15 residues. Trimming cost V 7 bases and J 8 bases; bases outside gene matches: 9. The CDR3 here is CASNSGQGATDEQFF. CDR3 sequence (DNA): TGTGCCAGTAACTCGGGACAGGGGGCTACGGATGAGCAGTTCTTC.